The 30 T cell receptor beta chains in this list originate from one sample, sequenced in a study of blood T cell repertoires in COVID-19 (dated by TCRdb to about 2020). The library came from the immunoSEQ multiplex PCR assay. TCRdb limited this immuneACCESS table to in-frame rearrangements with V and J called. A share of clones is missing; checked studies link under half to unresolved V genes, and the rest is unexplained. Recorded for this sample are about 290,000 clones; under 90% of them occurred a single time. The ten largest clonotypes hold less than 2% of the sample. Specimen: PBMCs or T cells enriched from blood (not recorded which). These receptors were obtained from a woman between 35 and 50 years old who had recovered from COVID-19.

The chain couples TRBV4-1 to TRBJ1-3; 7 nucleotides agree with TRBD1. Germline CDR1 reads MGHRA; CDR2 reads YSYEKL. CDR3 length: 15 amino acids. V dropped 6 bases and J dropped 0; count of bases not matched to a gene: 5. The chain's CDR3 is CASRDRTGSGNTIYF. DNA of the CDR3: TGCGCCAGCAGGGACAGGACAGGCTCTGGAAACACCATATATTTT.

This clone was found a few times. The J gene is TRBJ2-3, the V gene TRBV11-3; 10 bases line up with TRBD1. The CDR3 runs to 16 residues. V shed 5 bases and J 2 bases; nucleotides not matched to a gene: 7. Looked up from germline, CDR1 is SGHNT and CDR2 is YENEEA. The CDR3 loop is CASSPRTGGFTDTQYF. The CDR3 nucleotides read TGTGCCAGCAGCCCAAGGACAGGGGGTTTCACAGATACGCAGTATTTT. Together with reference TRBV11-3 and TRBJ2-3, the CDR3 gives the full variable domain: EAGVVQSPRYKIIEKKQPVAFWCNPISGHNTLYWYLQNLGQGPELLIRYENEEAVDDSQLPKDRFSAERLKGVDSTLKIQPAELGDSAVYLCASSPRTGGFTDTQYFGPGTRLTVL.

This chain uses TRBV24-1 with TRBJ2-6, with D possibly being TRBD1 (6 bases). In germline, CDR1 is KGHDR, CDR2 SFDVKD. This CDR3 contains 16 residues. The germline V and J ends were trimmed by 12 bases and 0 bases, with 17 bases remaining between them. The CDR3 here is CAALLFRGSGANVLTF. DNA of the CDR3: TGTGCCGCTCTACTATTCAGGGGCTCTGGGGCCAACGTCCTGACTTTC.

V gene TRBV5-1 combines with J gene TRBJ2-3; 7 bases align to TRBD1. The trim removed 4 bases at V and 2 bases at J, leaving 4 bases unmatched. The germline CDR1 and CDR2 sequences are SGHRS and YFSETQ. CDR3 length: 14 residues. CDR3 in amino acids: CASSQGTVTDTQYF. In DNA form, the CDR3 reads TGCGCCAGCAGCCAGGGGACAGTCACAGATACGCAGTATTTT.

In this sample, this clone turned up once. The rearrangement links TRBV30 to TRBJ1-6; 7 positions agree with TRBD1. The CDR3 has 14 residues. Germline CDR1 and CDR2: GTSNPN and SVGIG (reference sequence). The trim removed 5 bases at V and 5 bases at J, leaving 6 bases unmatched. Here the CDR3 reads CAWGTGQNNSPLHF. In nucleotides, the CDR3 is TGTGCCTGGGGGACGGGACAGAATAATTCACCCCTCCACTTT.

This chain links TRBV6-4 with TRBJ1-5; D may be TRBD1 (6 bases). Trimming stripped 3 bases from V and 5 bases from J, with 8 bases between. The CDR3 length is 13 residues. Germline V gene lookup returns CDR1 MRHNA and CDR2 SNTAGT. In DNA, the CDR3 is TGTGCCAGCAGTGAGCAGGGGTATCAGCCCCAGCATTTT. Translation: CASSEQGYQPQHF.

The genes are TRBV5-1 and TRBJ2-7, with 9 bases aligning to TRBD1. The germline CDR1 and CDR2 sequences are SGHRS and YFSETQ. The CDR3 is made up of 15 amino acids. J lost 3 bases, V lost 0 bases, and 4 bases had no gene match. The CDR3 coding sequence is TGCGCCAGCAGCTTGGACGGGACAGGGTTCTACGAGCAGTACTTC. Translated: CASSLDGTGFYEQYF.

This chain uses TRBV27 with TRBJ2-2; tentatively, D is TRBD1 (5 bases). V was cut by 0 bases and J by 7 bases, with 12 bases left in between. CDR3 length: 15 residues. CDR1 is MNHEY, CDR2 SMNVEV, per germline (reference sequence). This chain's CDR3 is CASSLSVGDSGELFF. CDR3 in DNA: TGTGCCAGCAGTTTATCAGTGGGCGACAGCGGGGAGCTGTTTTTT.

The chain employs TRBV18 and TRBJ1-2, with 9 bases that match TRBD1. CDR1 is KGHSH and CDR2 is LQKENI in the germline V gene. Trimming cost V 4 bases and J 4 bases; bases outside gene matches: 7. The CDR3 covers 15 residues. CDR3: CASSRPGTGSYGYTF. CDR3 sequence (DNA): TGTGCCAGCTCACGACCCGGGACAGGGAGCTATGGCTACACCTTC.

The DNA of the CDR3 is TGTGCCATCAGCCGACAGGGGGCCAACACTGAAGCTTTCTTT. This sequence encodes CAISRQGANTEAFF. The rearrangement uses TRBV10-3 and TRBJ1-1, with 10 bases fitting TRBD1. The V gene's germline CDR1 is ENHRY and CDR2 SYGVKD. V dropped 6 bases and J dropped 2; count of bases not matched to a gene: 3. The CDR3 loop spans 14 amino acids.

J is TRBJ2-2 and V is TRBV7-8, with TRBD2 matching 7 bases. The trim removed 6 bases at V and 7 bases at J, leaving 11 bases unmatched. CDR3 length: 15 amino acids. CDR1 SGHVS and CDR2 FQNEAQ come from the germline V gene. CDR3: CASSLRGGVNGELFF. The DNA for the CDR3 is TGTGCCAGCAGTCTTAGGGGAGGGGTCAACGGGGAGCTGTTTTTT.

CDR3 residues: CASSPTGTSGVNEQFF. CDR3 DNA sequence: TGCGCCAGCAGCCCAACCGGGACTAGCGGTGTCAATGAGCAGTTCTTC. The V call is TRBV5-1, the J call TRBJ2-1, with TRBD2 matching over 11 bases. CDR3 length: 16 residues. Trimming at V came to 4 bases and at J to 6 bases, leaving 9 bases not matched to a gene. CDR1 is SGHRS, CDR2 YFSETQ, per germline.

This rearrangement joins TRBV4-1 to TRBJ1-6; no firm D call. Per germline, CDR1 MGHRA and CDR2 YSYEKL. Trimming removed 0 bases at V and 9 bases at J, with 6 bases between. The CDR3 consists of 13 residues. The CDR3 nucleotides are TGCGCCAGCAGCCAAGATTGGAGTTCACCCCTCCACTTT. Translation: CASSQDWSSPLHF.

This clone was recorded only once. V usage is TRBV27 and J usage is TRBJ1-1; the D is unclear. Germline CDR1 and CDR2: MNHEY and SMNVEV (reference sequence). V lost 0 bases and J 9 bases, leaving 11 bases between the germline ends. CDR3 length equals 13 residues. This chain's CDR3 is CASSLSREGKAFF. The CDR3 DNA follows: TGTGCCAGCAGTTTATCGAGAGAGGGCAAAGCTTTCTTT.

The chain has TRBV10-3 and TRBJ1-4, with 9 positions matching TRBD1. Trimming at V came to 10 bases and at J to 4 bases, leaving 4 bases not matched to a gene. CDR1 is ENHRY, CDR2 SYGVKD, per germline. This CDR3 contains 13 residues. CDR3 sequence (DNA): TGTGCCACCGGGACAGGGTTTAATGAAAAACTGTTTTTT. This sequence encodes CATGTGFNEKLFF.

This clone appeared a single time. The V gene is TRBV6-5, the J gene TRBJ2-7; D may be TRBD1 (6 bases). The CDR3 contains 15 residues. The germline gives CDR1 MNHEY, CDR2 SVGAGI. V dropped 6 bases and J dropped 1 base, with 16 bases sitting between them. The CDR3 sequence is CASRKDSPPSYEQYF. Here the CDR3 DNA reads TGTGCCAGCAGAAAGGACAGCCCGCCGTCCTACGAGCAGTACTTC.

This chain connects TRBV5-1 to TRBJ1-1, with a tentative D call TRBD1 (6 bases). Trimming shortened V by 3 bases and J by 0 bases, and 9 bases separated the two germline ends. This CDR3 has 14 amino acids. Looked up from germline, CDR1 is SGHRS and CDR2 is YFSETQ. CDR3 nucleotides: TGCGCCAGCAGCTGGACAGACCTGAACACTGAAGCTTTCTTT. Amino acids: CASSWTDLNTEAFF.

This chain connects TRBV3-1 (or the pseudogene TRBV3-2) to TRBJ2-7; possible D gene TRBD1, 5 bases. The CDR3 is 13 amino acids. Trimming left V 0 bases short and J 9 bases short, with 12 bases between. Germline V gives CDR1 LGHDT, CDR2 YNNKEL (reference sequence). CDR3 sequence reads: CASSQDLRTRQYF. The CDR3 nucleotides are TGTGCCAGCAGCCAAGATCTAAGGACACGGCAGTACTTC.

The V call is TRBV2, the J call TRBJ1-5; a weak D match, TRBD1 (6 bases). Per the germline V gene, CDR1 is SNHLY and CDR2 is FYNNEI. V was trimmed by 6 bases and J by 2 bases, leaving 20 bases between them. This CDR3 contains 17 residues. The CDR3 protein is CASSPWGGLRRNQPQHF. The CDR3 DNA sequence: TGTGCCAGCAGCCCGTGGGGGGGGCTGAGGCGCAATCAGCCCCAGCATTTT.

This clone was detected only a few times. The V call is TRBV7-9, the J call TRBJ2-3; D perhaps matches TRBD1 (6 bases). This CDR3 has 17 amino acids. The V end lost 0 bases, the J end lost 2 bases, and 15 bases lay between the germline ends. Germline loops: CDR1 SEHNR, CDR2 FQNEAQ (reference sequence). For the CDR3, the DNA is TGTGCCAGCAGCTTAGCGTATGGACAGAAGAACACAGATACGCAGTATTTT. Its translation is CASSLAYGQKNTDTQYF.

V is TRBV5-1 and J is TRBJ2-7; 10 bases are shared with TRBD2. Germline assignment: CDR1 SGHRS and CDR2 YFSETQ. J was trimmed by 5 bases and V by 5 bases; bases with no gene match: 7. The CDR3 runs 14 residues. In nucleotides, the CDR3 is TGCGCCAGCAGAGCGGTAGCGGGGGGTCACGAGCAGTACTTC. Translation: CASRAVAGGHEQYF.

J is TRBJ1-6 and V is TRBV3-1 (or the pseudogene TRBV3-2), with D possibly being TRBD1 (6 bases). The V and J ends lost 7 bases and 7 bases respectively, with 14 bases between them. The CDR3 is 14 residues long. The germline CDR1 and CDR2 sequences are LGHDT and YNNKEL (reference sequence). The CDR3 DNA is TGTGCCAGCAACCGCAGGGGAGAGAATTCACCCCTCCACTTT. This sequence encodes CASNRRGENSPLHF.

V usage is TRBV7-2 and J usage is TRBJ2-7; 11 positions match TRBD1. From germline, CDR1 is SGHTA and CDR2 FQGNSA. With 4 bases clipped from V and 0 bases from J, the junction kept 2 bases outside the gene matches. The CDR3 contains 15 residues. The CDR3 is CASSSGTGGSYEQYF. CDR3 coding DNA: TGTGCCAGCAGCTCTGGGACAGGGGGCTCCTACGAGCAGTACTTC.

The chain has TRBV9 and TRBJ2-1; 12 bases fit TRBD2. Germline V gene sequence: CDR1 SGDLS, CDR2 YYNGEE. V shed 4 bases and J 6 bases; nucleotides not matched to a gene: 8. The CDR3 has 16 residues. The CDR3 loop reads CASSPRPLAGGNEQFF. DNA for the CDR3: TGTGCCAGCAGCCCTAGGCCACTAGCGGGGGGCAATGAGCAGTTCTTC.

The chain combines TRBV19 with TRBJ2-1, with unresolved D. CDR3 length: 14 residues. V was clipped by 2 bases and J by 7 bases, with 12 bases between them. The germline CDR1 and CDR2 sequences are LNHDA and SQIVND (reference sequence). CDR3 amino acids: CASSIMRSANEQFF. CDR3 DNA sequence: TGTGCCAGTAGTATAATGAGATCCGCGAATGAGCAGTTCTTC. The complete variable domain, with remaining parts taken from reference TRBV19 and TRBJ2-1, reads DGGITQSPKYLFRKEGQNVTLSCEQNLNHDAMYWYRQDPGQGLRLIYYSQIVNDFQKGDIAEGYSVSREKKESFPLTVTSAQKNPTAFYLCASSIMRSANEQFFGPGTRLTVL.

The chain employs TRBV7-2 and TRBJ1-4; 8 nucleotides align to TRBD1. Trimming removed 4 bases from V and 7 bases from J; junction bases left unmatched: 8. The CDR3 consists of 15 residues. Germline values: CDR1 SGHTA, CDR2 FQGNSA. The CDR3 DNA reads TGTGCCAGCAGCTCACTTGACAGGGGAACTGAAAAACTGTTTTTT. Protein product: CASSSLDRGTEKLFF.

The chain carries TRBV10-3 and TRBJ2-1; maybe TRBD2 (5 bases). Germline assignment: CDR1 ENHRY and CDR2 SYGVKD. V lost 5 bases to trimming and J lost 7 bases, with 18 bases between them. This CDR3 region has 15 residues. The CDR3 sequence is CAISNLRDQANEQFF. The CDR3 DNA follows: TGTGCCATCAGTAATCTACGGGATCAGGCGAATGAGCAGTTCTTC.

This chain uses TRBV15 with TRBJ2-5; TRBD1 agrees at 9 bases. The CDR3 loop spans 17 amino acids. Germline V gene sequence: CDR1 LNHNV, CDR2 YYDKDF (reference sequence). The J segment lost 2 bases and the V segment lost 1 base, leaving 8 bases of the junction unmatched. The CDR3 DNA reads TGTGCCACCAGCAGAGTAGCCCCCGGGACAGGGCAAGAGACCCAGTACTTC. Amino acid sequence: CATSRVAPGTGQETQYF.

The genes are TRBV6-6 and TRBJ1-4; possibly TRBD1 for D (5 bases). The germline V gene encodes CDR1 MNHNY and CDR2 SVGAGI (reference sequence). Deletions cut 6 bases from V and 3 bases from J, with 8 bases between. This CDR3 has 13 amino acids. CDR3 sequence (DNA): TGTGCCAGCAGCCCCAGGGCTAATGAAAAACTGTTTTTT. Its protein is CASSPRANEKLFF.

On this clone: This sample also contains other DNA sequences that code for the same CDR3. V is TRBV6-5 and J is TRBJ1-1; D unresolved. Looked up from germline, CDR1 is MNHEY and CDR2 is SVGAGI. The CDR3 is made up of 12 amino acids. Trimming took 4 bases from V and 4 from J, leaving 7 bases between them. Here the CDR3 reads CASSSRGTEAFF. The CDR3 DNA reads as TGTGCCAGCAGTTCCCGGGGCACTGAAGCTTTCTTT.